The sequence of this T cell receptor (beta chain) was determined in a study of T cell changes during pregnancy in multiple sclerosis. This clone was counted at least ten times. TCRdb keeps only in-frame clones here, not all; method: immunoSEQ multiplex PCR. The repertoire holds about 85,000 clones, 90% to 95% seen once, with more than 2% in the top ten. This TCR derives from a female donor with multiple sclerosis, enrolled in a pregnancy study. Sequencing was performed on peripheral blood, taken in the first trimester of pregnancy.

CDR3 sequence (DNA): TGTGCCAGCAGCTTAGGAGGATTCTATTCACCCCTCCACTTT. Protein sequence: CASSLGGFYSPLHF. V is TRBV7-2 and J is TRBJ1-6; D is undetermined. The V gene's germline CDR1 is SGHTA and CDR2 FQGNSA. Trimming shortened V by 1 base and J by 8 bases, and 9 bases separated the two germline ends. The CDR3 contains 14 residues.